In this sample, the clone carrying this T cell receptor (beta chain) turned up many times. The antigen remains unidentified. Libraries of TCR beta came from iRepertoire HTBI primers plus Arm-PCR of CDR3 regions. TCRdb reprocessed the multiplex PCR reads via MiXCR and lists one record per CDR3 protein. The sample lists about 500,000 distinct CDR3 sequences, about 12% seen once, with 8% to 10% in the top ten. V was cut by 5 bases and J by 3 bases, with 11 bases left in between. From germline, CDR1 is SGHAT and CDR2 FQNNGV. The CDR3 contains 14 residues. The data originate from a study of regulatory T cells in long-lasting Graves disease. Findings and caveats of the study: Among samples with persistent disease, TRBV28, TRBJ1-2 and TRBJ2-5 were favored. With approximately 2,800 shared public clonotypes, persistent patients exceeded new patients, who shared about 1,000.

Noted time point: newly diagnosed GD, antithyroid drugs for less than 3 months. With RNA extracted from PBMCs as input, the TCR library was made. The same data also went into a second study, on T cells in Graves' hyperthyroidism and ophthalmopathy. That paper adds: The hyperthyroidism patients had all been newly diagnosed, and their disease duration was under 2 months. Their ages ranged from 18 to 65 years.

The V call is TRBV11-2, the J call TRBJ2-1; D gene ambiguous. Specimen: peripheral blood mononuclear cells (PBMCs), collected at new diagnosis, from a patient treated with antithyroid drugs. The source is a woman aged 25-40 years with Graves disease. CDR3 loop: CASSPQVNYNEQFF. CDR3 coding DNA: TGTGCCAGCAGCCCCCAAGTCAACTACAATGAGCAGTTCTTC.